Each of the 28 T cell receptor beta chains below was sequenced from the same sample in a study of a mutant IDH1 vaccine in newly diagnosed glioma listed by TCRdb under 2021. The antigens these receptors bind are not known. The library was built by means of the immunoSEQ multiplex PCR assay. TCRdb stores this immuneACCESS table with in-frame sequences only. Part of the clones is absent; in the studies checked, under half of the shortfall reflects unresolved V genes, and no reason is known for the rest. The table for this sample lists roughly 56,000 clones; roughly 80% of them were counted only once. The top ten constitute roughly 5.6% of the sample. According to the study, the label for this sample's time point signals: week 47, end of study. Every vaccine dose consisted of 300 ug of a 20-mer mutant IDH1 peptide in Montanide, administered subcutaneously together with topical imiquimod. The specimen was PBMCs, collected from a glioma patient whose treatment included an IDH1 peptide vaccine. Every receptor here comes from a man aged 45-65 years with glioma.

The gene calls are TRBV6-5 and TRBJ1-5, with D uncertain. Between the trimmed V and J ends, which lost 5 bases and 0 bases, there was a span of 8 bases. The CDR3 is made up of 14 amino acids. Looked up from germline, CDR1 is MNHEY and CDR2 is SVGAGI. CDR3 DNA sequence: TGTGCCAGCAGTCCAACTTCTAGCAATCAGCCCCAGCATTTT. Translating gives CASSPTSSNQPQHF.

The chain uses TRBV6-5 and TRBJ1-5, with no clear D. CDR3 length: 13 amino acids. Trimming removed 2 bases at V and 1 base at J, with 3 bases between. Germline V lookup: CDR1 MNHEY, CDR2 SVGAGI. Written as DNA, the CDR3 is TGTGCCAGCAGTTACGACAGCAATCAGCCCCAGCATTTT. Translated, it gives CASSYDSNQPQHF.

The V gene is TRBV19, the J gene TRBJ1-4; D might be TRBD1 (5 bases). The germline V and J ends were trimmed by 7 bases and 5 bases, with 14 bases remaining between them. Germline V lookup: CDR1 LNHDA, CDR2 SQIVND (reference sequence). This CDR3 comprises 14 residues. As DNA, the CDR3 is TGTGCCAGTATGGCGCAGGGACGAAATGAAAAACTGTTTTTT. Its protein product is CASMAQGRNEKLFF. Variable domain in full (rest from reference TRBV19 and TRBJ1-4): DGGITQSPKYLFRKEGQNVTLSCEQNLNHDAMYWYRQDPGQGLRLIYYSQIVNDFQKGDIAEGYSVSREKKESFPLTVTSAQKNPTAFYLCASMAQGRNEKLFFGSGTQLSVL.

CDR3 residues: CASTEPGLGNTIYF. CDR3 bases: TGTGCCAGCACCGAACCAGGCTTGGGAAACACCATATATTTT. This chain joins TRBV6-1 and TRBJ1-3; no reliable D call. Deletions cut 7 bases from V and 4 bases from J, with 14 bases between. CDR1 and CDR2 from the germline V gene are MNHNS and SASEGT. CDR3 length: 14 residues.

The chain is built from TRBV13 and TRBJ2-1, with 9 bases fitting TRBD2. The CDR3 is 16 amino acids. J was trimmed by 0 bases and V by 3 bases; bases with no gene match: 3. The germline CDR1 and CDR2 sequences are PRHDT and FYEKMQ (reference sequence). CDR3: CASSFRAGGSYNEQFF. The CDR3 DNA reads as TGTGCCAGCAGCTTTCGAGCGGGGGGCTCCTACAATGAGCAGTTCTTC.

V gene TRBV19 combines with J gene TRBJ2-1, with 8 bases identical to TRBD1. Germline V gene sequence: CDR1 LNHDA, CDR2 SQIVND (reference sequence). Unmatched junction bases numbered 8, after V lost 3 bases and J lost 7 bases. This CDR3 contains 15 residues. CDR3 in DNA: TGTGCCAGTAGTATTGGACAGGGTCAGGGTAATGAGCAGTTCTTC. It is translated as CASSIGQGQGNEQFF.

The chain couples TRBV5-1 to TRBJ2-2; D not resolved. The V end lost 2 bases, the J end lost 2 bases, and 13 bases lay between the germline ends. Germline V CDR1 and CDR2: SGHRS, YFSETQ. The CDR3 contains 16 residues. DNA of the CDR3: TGCGCCAGCAGCTTAATGGCCCAGGTTAACACCGGGGAGCTGTTTTTT. It specifies CASSLMAQVNTGELFF. The complete variable domain, with remaining parts taken from reference TRBV5-1 and TRBJ2-2, reads KAGVTQTPRYLIKTRGQQVTLSCSPISGHRSVSWYQQTPGQGLQFLFEYFSETQRNKGNFPGRFSGRQFSNSRSEMNVSTLELGDSALYLCASSLMAQVNTGELFFGEGSRLTVL.

The table lists this clone with a count of one. This chain joins TRBV6-6 and TRBJ1-4, with 8 bases matching TRBD1. The trim removed 2 bases at V and 4 bases at J, leaving 6 bases unmatched. Germline V gene lookup returns CDR1 MNHNY and CDR2 SVGAGI (reference sequence). The CDR3 is 16 residues long. CDR3 sequence (DNA): TGTGCCAGCAGTTACATCCCACAGGGGGATAATGAAAAACTGTTTTTT. Residues: CASSYIPQGDNEKLFF.

As for this clone: The junction departs from germline at one end; a sequencing error may be responsible. J is TRBJ2-7 and V is TRBV2, with 8 bases lining up with TRBD1. CDR1 is SNHLY, CDR2 FYNNEI, per germline. The CDR3 is 13 amino acids. The CDR3 protein is CASRGTGPYQQYF. The CDR3 nucleotides read TGTGCCAGCAGGGGGACAGGACCCTACCAGCAGTACTTC. The complete variable domain, with remaining parts taken from reference TRBV2 and TRBJ2-7, reads EPEVTQTPSHQVTQMGQEVILRCVPISNHLYFYWYRQILGQKVEFLVSFYNNEISEKSEIFDDQFSVERPDGSNFTLKIRSTKLEDSAMYFCASRGTGPYQQYFGPGTRLTVT.

The chain links TRBV6-1 to TRBJ1-6; the D is unclear. The CDR3 is 13 residues long. Germline values: CDR1 MNHNS, CDR2 SASEGT. V was pared by 9 bases and J by 6 bases, with 12 bases between. CDR3 bases: TGTGCCAGTCGGGCAGCAGTTAATTCACCCCTCCACTTT. It yields the protein CASRAAVNSPLHF.

This chain connects TRBV30 to TRBJ1-3; the D is unclear. The CDR3 loop spans 15 amino acids. V shed 0 bases and J shed 4 bases, with 13 bases lying between them. Germline CDR1 and CDR2: GTSNPN and SVGIG (reference sequence). CDR3: CAWSVGGGRGNTIYF. CDR3 coding DNA: TGTGCCTGGAGTGTGGGCGGTGGACGGGGAAACACCATATATTTT.

In this sample, this clone turned up once. The rearrangement uses TRBV7-2 and TRBJ2-1; D perhaps matches TRBD2 (5 bases). CDR1 and CDR2 from the germline V gene are SGHTA and FQGNSA. The CDR3 is made up of 19 amino acids. Deletions cut 1 base from V and 6 bases from J, with 25 bases between. The CDR3 region has the DNA TGTGCCAGCAGCTTAGAAGAGCCTGGGAGAGCTCGCCCCGCCAATGAGCAGTTCTTC. Translated, it gives CASSLEEPGRARPANEQFF.

This chain connects TRBV29-1 to TRBJ1-2; TRBD1 aligns across 7 bases. The CDR3 runs to 12 residues. Trimming at V came to 3 bases and at J to 6 bases, leaving 4 bases not matched to a gene. Germline V gene lookup returns CDR1 SQVTM and CDR2 ANQGSEA. CDR3 sequence (DNA): TGCAGCGTTGACGAGACAGGGCATGGCTACACCTTC. Its translation is CSVDETGHGYTF.

On this clone: Different DNA sequences within this sample yield the same CDR3. The genes are TRBV9 and TRBJ2-7, with D unresolved. V was pared by 0 bases and J by 0 bases, with 7 bases between. This CDR3 region has 14 residues. The germline gives CDR1 SGDLS, CDR2 YYNGEE. In nucleotides, the CDR3 is TGTGCCAGCAGCGTAGCTACGGGCTCCTACGAGCAGTACTTC. It is translated as CASSVATGSYEQYF.

This chain uses TRBV6-4 with TRBJ1-1; D gene uncertain. The germline CDR1 and CDR2 sequences are MRHNA and SNTAGT. Deletions cut 6 bases from V and 4 bases from J, with 18 bases between. CDR3 size: 15 residues. The CDR3 nucleotides read TGTGCCAGCAGAGCCTCTACCTATACCCTCACTGAAGCTTTCTTT. It yields the protein CASRASTYTLTEAFF.

The chain carries TRBV27 and TRBJ2-1; 7 bases line up with TRBD1. Looked up from germline, CDR1 is MNHEY and CDR2 is SMNVEV (reference sequence). Trimming cost V 2 bases and J 5 bases; bases outside gene matches: 3. This CDR3 has 14 residues. The DNA for the CDR3 is TGTGCCAGCAGTTTAGGGACAGTTAACAATGAGCAGTTCTTC. Translation: CASSLGTVNNEQFF.

This clone came up a few times. The rearrangement joins TRBV14 to TRBJ1-1; D remains unclear. Germline V gene lookup returns CDR1 SGHDN and CDR2 FVKESK. The CDR3 totals 13 residues. V was cut by 2 bases and J by 1 base, with 5 bases left in between. CDR3 region: CASSQNGNTEAFF. The CDR3 DNA follows: TGTGCCAGCAGCCAAAACGGGAACACTGAAGCTTTCTTT.

V is TRBV2 and J is TRBJ1-1; 7 bases are shared with TRBD1. The germline CDR1 and CDR2 sequences are SNHLY and FYNNEI. The CDR3 is made up of 14 amino acids. J was trimmed by 1 base and V by 6 bases; bases with no gene match: 5. CDR3 DNA sequence: TGTGCCAGCAGAGGGGACAGCAGGAACACTGAAGCTTTCTTT. As protein: CASRGDSRNTEAFF.

V and J are TRBV18 and TRBJ1-1, with unresolved D. CDR1 is KGHSH and CDR2 is LQKENI in the germline V gene. V was clipped by 4 bases and J by 0 bases, with 6 bases between them. The CDR3 extends over 13 amino acids. This CDR3 is CASSQDLNTEAFF. The DNA for the CDR3 is TGTGCCAGCTCACAGGACCTGAACACTGAAGCTTTCTTT.

The chain is built from TRBV7-2 and TRBJ2-5; possibly TRBD1 for D (6 bases). The CDR3 covers 13 residues. The germline gives CDR1 SGHTA, CDR2 FQGNSA. The V end was cut by 4 bases, the J end by 5 bases, with 11 bases between. CDR3 amino acids: CASSWDNRETQYF. The DNA of the CDR3 is TGTGCCAGCAGCTGGGACAATCGGGAGACCCAGTACTTC.

V is TRBV27 and J is TRBJ2-7; D ambiguous. Deletions cut 7 bases from V and 2 bases from J, with 18 bases between. The CDR3 consists of 15 residues. The germline gives CDR1 MNHEY, CDR2 SMNVEV (reference sequence). The DNA of the CDR3 is TGTGCCAGCAAGGGCCGCGCTCTAATAACCTACGAGCAGTACTTC. Its translation: CASKGRALITYEQYF.

V and J are TRBV19 and TRBJ1-1; 10 nucleotides match TRBD1. J lost 0 bases, V lost 5 bases, and 9 bases had no gene match. This CDR3 is 17 amino acids long. Germline loops: CDR1 LNHDA, CDR2 SQIVND (reference sequence). The DNA for the CDR3 is TGTGCCAGTAGTTACGGGACAGGGGTGGGTATGAACACTGAAGCTTTCTTT. As protein: CASSYGTGVGMNTEAFF.

This chain links TRBV7-8 with TRBJ2-5, with D unresolved. The CDR3 runs 13 residues. V lost 5 bases to trimming and J lost 5 bases, with 12 bases between them. Germline V gene data show CDR1 as SGHVS and CDR2 as FQNEAQ. CDR3 sequence reads: CASSPAKRETQYF. Written as DNA, the CDR3 is TGTGCCAGCAGCCCCGCCAAGAGGGAGACCCAGTACTTC.

This chain joins TRBV5-5 and TRBJ2-7; perhaps D is TRBD1 or TRBD2 (5 bases each). V shed 2 bases and J shed 0 bases, with 9 bases lying between them. Germline CDR1 is SGHKS and CDR2 is YYEKEE (reference sequence). This CDR3 contains 14 residues. The CDR3 loop reads CASSFGADSYEQYF. In DNA, the CDR3 is TGTGCCAGCAGCTTCGGGGCGGACTCCTACGAGCAGTACTTC.

A few counts support this clone. The rearrangement uses TRBV5-6 and TRBJ1-6, with a tentative D call TRBD1 (5 bases). The germline CDR1 and CDR2 sequences are SGHDT and YYEEEE. V shed 4 bases and J shed 8 bases, with 7 bases lying between them. There are 12 residues in the CDR3. DNA of the CDR3: TGTGCCAGCAGCGGGGGGGATTCACCCCTCCACTTT. Translating gives CASSGGDSPLHF.

V is TRBV4-2 and J is TRBJ1-5; 9 positions agree with TRBD1. This CDR3 is built from 15 residues. Germline V gives CDR1 LGHNA, CDR2 YNFKEQ. V lost 3 bases and J lost 5; bases outside the gene matches: 5. Written as DNA, the CDR3 is TGTGCCAGCAGCCAGCGGACAGGGGAGTATCAGCCCCAGCATTTT. This translates into CASSQRTGEYQPQHF.

This clone was recorded a few times. The chain links TRBV6-5 to TRBJ1-1; a weak D match, TRBD1 (6 bases). The CDR3 sequence is 14 residues long. Trimming shortened V by 6 bases and J by 4 bases, and 15 bases separated the two germline ends. The V gene's germline CDR1 is MNHEY and CDR2 SVGAGI. CDR3 sequence reads: CASSNDPRGTEAFF. The CDR3 DNA follows: TGTGCCAGCAGCAATGACCCCAGGGGCACTGAAGCTTTCTTT.

This chain uses TRBV19 with TRBJ1-5; 8 bases are a match to TRBD1. The CDR3 consists of 15 residues. The trim removed 4 bases at V and 2 bases at J, leaving 4 bases unmatched. Germline CDR1 reads LNHDA; CDR2 reads SQIVND (reference sequence). CDR3 sequence (DNA): TGTGCCAGTAGTAGGGACAGGAGAGGCAATCAGCCCCAGCATTTT. It yields the protein CASSRDRRGNQPQHF.